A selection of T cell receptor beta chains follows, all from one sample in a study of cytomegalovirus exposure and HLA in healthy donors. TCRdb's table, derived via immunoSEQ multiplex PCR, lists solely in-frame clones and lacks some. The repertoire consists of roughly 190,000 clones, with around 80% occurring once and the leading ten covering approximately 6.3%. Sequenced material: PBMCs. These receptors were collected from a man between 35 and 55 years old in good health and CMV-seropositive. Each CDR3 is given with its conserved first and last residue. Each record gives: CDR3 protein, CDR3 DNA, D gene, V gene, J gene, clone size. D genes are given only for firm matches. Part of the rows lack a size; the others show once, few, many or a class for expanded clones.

cdr3_aa: CSHEQGAYGYTF
cdr3_nt: TGCAGCCACGAACAGGGGGCCTATGGCTACACCTTC
d_call: TRBD1
v_call: TRBV29-1
j_call: TRBJ1-2
clone_size: -

cdr3_aa: CASSDSRGQFEQYF
cdr3_nt: TGCGCCAGCAGTGACAGTAGGGGGCAGTTCGAGCAGTACTTC
d_call: TRBD1
v_call: TRBV10-1
j_call: TRBJ2-7
clone_size: -

cdr3_aa: CASSPRGGTGSGEQYF
cdr3_nt: TGTGCCAGCAGCCCCAGAGGGGGGACAGGGTCCGGCGAGCAGTACTTC
d_call: TRBD1
v_call: TRBV9
j_call: TRBJ2-7
clone_size: -

cdr3_aa: CASSQERSLSGGFSYEQYF
cdr3_nt: TGCGCCAGCAGCCAAGAAAGGTCCCTTAGCGGGGGGTTCTCCTACGAGCAGTACTTC
d_call: TRBD2
v_call: TRBV4-3
j_call: TRBJ2-7
clone_size: medium-sized

cdr3_aa: CASSLPGGSYEQYF
cdr3_nt: TGTGCCAGCAGCTTACCCGGCGGTTCCTACGAGCAGTACTTC
d_call: -
v_call: TRBV7-9
j_call: TRBJ2-7
clone_size: -

cdr3_aa: CASSLASTPNQPQHF
cdr3_nt: TGTGCCAGCAGCTTGGCAAGCACTCCAAATCAGCCCCAGCATTTT
d_call: -
v_call: TRBV5-6
j_call: TRBJ1-5
clone_size: few

cdr3_aa: CASSLIGGNREQYF
cdr3_nt: TGTGCCAGCAGCTTAATAGGGGGCAATAGGGAGCAGTACTTC
d_call: TRBD1
v_call: TRBV7-3
j_call: TRBJ2-7
clone_size: -

cdr3_aa: CSVGGPIYGYTF
cdr3_nt: TGCAGCGTTGGGGGCCCTATCTATGGCTACACCTTC
d_call: -
v_call: TRBV29-1
j_call: TRBJ1-2
clone_size: few

cdr3_aa: CASSFETSGTDTQYF
cdr3_nt: TGTGCCAGCAGTTTCGAGACTAGCGGCACAGATACGCAGTATTTT
d_call: TRBD2
v_call: TRBV28
j_call: TRBJ2-3
clone_size: -

cdr3_aa: CASSQEGRTGMFGEKLFF
cdr3_nt: TGCGCCAGCAGCCAAGAAGGGAGAACCGGGATGTTCGGTGAAAAACTGTTTTTT
d_call: -
v_call: TRBV4-3
j_call: TRBJ1-4
clone_size: -

cdr3_aa: CASRGRGGLTNEAFF
cdr3_nt: TGTGCCAGCAGAGGCCGCGGGGGCCTCACAAATGAAGCTTTCTTT
d_call: -
v_call: TRBV2
j_call: TRBJ1-1
clone_size: many

cdr3_aa: CASSLVGTGSYGELFF
cdr3_nt: TGTGCCAGCAGCTTAGTCGGGACAGGGTCGTACGGGGAGCTGTTTTTT
d_call: TRBD1
v_call: TRBV7-2
j_call: TRBJ2-2
clone_size: -

cdr3_aa: CASSPPGNIYGYTF
cdr3_nt: TGTGCCAGCTCCCCCCCAGGGAATATCTATGGCTACACCTTC
d_call: -
v_call: TRBV5-4
j_call: TRBJ1-2
clone_size: -

cdr3_aa: CASSPPVPVNTEAFF
cdr3_nt: TGTGCCAGCTCACCACCGGTGCCGGTGAACACTGAAGCTTTCTTT
d_call: -
v_call: TRBV18
j_call: TRBJ1-1
clone_size: few

cdr3_aa: CASSRGGRYNEQFF
cdr3_nt: TGTGCCAGCAGTCGGGGGGGCAGGTACAATGAGCAGTTCTTC
d_call: TRBD2
v_call: TRBV6-5
j_call: TRBJ2-1
clone_size: -

cdr3_aa: CASSQEDKATDTQYF
cdr3_nt: TGCGCCAGCAGCCAAGAGGACAAGGCCACAGATACGCAGTATTTT
d_call: -
v_call: TRBV4-1
j_call: TRBJ2-3
clone_size: -

cdr3_aa: CASSQGTGYPYEQYF
cdr3_nt: TGCGCCAGCAGCCAAGGTACAGGTTACCCCTACGAGCAGTACTTC
d_call: -
v_call: TRBV4-3
j_call: TRBJ2-7
clone_size: -

cdr3_aa: CSVEDLQGGRLNTDTQYF
cdr3_nt: TGCAGCGTTGAAGATCTTCAGGGTGGACGCCTAAACACAGATACGCAGTATTTT
d_call: -
v_call: TRBV29-1
j_call: TRBJ2-3
clone_size: -

cdr3_aa: CASSLDLAGGETQYF
cdr3_nt: TGTGCCAGCAGCTTGGACCTAGCGGGGGGAGAGACCCAGTACTTC
d_call: TRBD2
v_call: TRBV5-4
j_call: TRBJ2-5
clone_size: -

cdr3_aa: CASSLGQGALTGELFF
cdr3_nt: TGCGCCAGCAGCTTGGGACAGGGGGCCCTAACCGGGGAGCTGTTTTTT
d_call: TRBD1
v_call: TRBV5-1
j_call: TRBJ2-2
clone_size: once

cdr3_aa: CASSLVAGQVDYGYTF
cdr3_nt: TGTGCCAGCAGCTTAGTCGCGGGACAGGTCGACTATGGCTACACCTTC
d_call: TRBD1
v_call: TRBV7-9
j_call: TRBJ1-2
clone_size: -

cdr3_aa: CARAGQGAVNTEAFF
cdr3_nt: TGTGCCAGAGCGGGACAGGGAGCGGTGAACACTGAAGCTTTCTTT
d_call: TRBD1
v_call: TRBV2
j_call: TRBJ1-1
clone_size: -

cdr3_aa: CASSVGTGELFF
cdr3_nt: TGTGCCAGCAGCGTCGGGACCGGGGAGCTGTTTTTT
d_call: -
v_call: TRBV9
j_call: TRBJ2-2
clone_size: -

cdr3_aa: CASSYTFQGAYGYTF
cdr3_nt: TGTGCCAGCAGTTATACATTTCAGGGGGCCTATGGCTACACCTTC
d_call: TRBD1
v_call: TRBV6-5
j_call: TRBJ1-2
clone_size: few

cdr3_aa: CSSSLGQGKDNQPQHF
cdr3_nt: TGTTCCAGCAGCTTAGGGCAGGGGAAGGACAATCAGCCCCAGCATTTT
d_call: -
v_call: TRBV7-9
j_call: TRBJ1-5
clone_size: -

cdr3_aa: CASTGQGAGELFF
cdr3_nt: TGTGCCAGCACAGGACAGGGGGCCGGGGAGCTGTTTTTT
d_call: TRBD1
v_call: TRBV2
j_call: TRBJ2-2
clone_size: -

cdr3_aa: CASSIMDRPMSPQHF
cdr3_nt: TGTGCCAGTAGTATTATGGACAGGCCGATGTCGCCCCAGCATTTT
d_call: TRBD1
v_call: TRBV19
j_call: TRBJ1-5
clone_size: once

cdr3_aa: CASSPRTDTQYF
cdr3_nt: TGTGCCAGCAGCCCCCGGACAGATACGCAGTATTTT
d_call: -
v_call: TRBV27
j_call: TRBJ2-3
clone_size: -

cdr3_aa: CASSPVRDSLSYEQYF
cdr3_nt: TGTGCCAGCAGTCCCGTCCGGGACTCCCTGTCCTACGAGCAGTACTTC
d_call: -
v_call: TRBV28
j_call: TRBJ2-7
clone_size: -

cdr3_aa: CASSLGQGADTQYF
cdr3_nt: TGTGCTAGCAGCCTGGGACAGGGGGCCGATACGCAGTATTTT
d_call: TRBD1
v_call: TRBV7-7
j_call: TRBJ2-3
clone_size: -

cdr3_aa: CASTSLPRDRVINTEAFF
cdr3_nt: TGTGCCAGTACCTCCCTCCCCCGGGACAGGGTGATTAACACTGAAGCTTTCTTT
d_call: TRBD1
v_call: TRBV19
j_call: TRBJ1-1
clone_size: -

cdr3_aa: CASSPDISAKNIQYF
cdr3_nt: TGTGCTAGCAGCCCGGACATTTCGGCCAAAAACATTCAGTACTTC
d_call: -
v_call: TRBV7-7
j_call: TRBJ2-4
clone_size: few

cdr3_aa: CASSESVRRNTEAFF
cdr3_nt: TGCGCCAGCAGTGAGTCGGTAAGGAGGAACACTGAAGCTTTCTTT
d_call: -
v_call: TRBV10-1
j_call: TRBJ1-1
clone_size: -

cdr3_aa: CASSQNRGGHYEQYF
cdr3_nt: TGCGCCAGCAGCCAAAATAGGGGGGGTCACTACGAGCAGTACTTC
d_call: -
v_call: TRBV4-3
j_call: TRBJ2-7
clone_size: -

cdr3_aa: CASSPLSEGTEAFF
cdr3_nt: TGTGCCAGCTCACCCCTCTCGGAGGGCACTGAAGCTTTCTTT
d_call: -
v_call: TRBV18
j_call: TRBJ1-1
clone_size: -